One and the same sample provided the 2 T cell receptor beta chains below, sequenced in a study of blood T cell repertoires in COVID-19 (dated by TCRdb to about 2020). Library generation was performed with the immunoSEQ multiplex PCR assay. Drawn from immuneACCESS, this table holds only the in-frame rearrangements with V and J called that TCRdb kept. Clones are partly lost; checked studies trace under half to an unresolved V gene and leave the rest unexplained. Across this sample there are 50,000 to 65,000 clones, with around 77% seen only once. The ten largest clones represent 4.5% to 5% of the sample. The sample taken for sequencing was peripheral blood. These receptors all stem from an older woman with COVID-19, enrolled during active disease.

This chain connects TRBV12-3 or TRBV12-4 to TRBJ2-3; 10 bases agree with TRBD2. The CDR3 is 13 residues long. The ends lost 7 bases at V and 5 bases at J; junction bases unmatched: 3. CDR3 nucleotide sequence: TGTGCCAGCACTAGCGGGGGAAGAGATACGCAGTATTTT. Translation gives CASTSGGRDTQYF.

The chain is built from TRBV19 and TRBJ1-1; possible D gene TRBD1, 5 bases. The germline V and J ends were trimmed by 7 bases and 1 base, with 13 bases remaining between them. CDR1 is LNHDA, CDR2 SQIVND, per germline (reference sequence). The CDR3 is made up of 14 amino acids. Here the CDR3 reads CASMDNDRNTEAFF. Here the CDR3 DNA reads TGTGCCAGTATGGACAACGACAGGAACACTGAAGCTTTCTTT.